This T cell receptor (beta chain) was sequenced for a study of T cells in Graves' hyperthyroidism and ophthalmopathy. Trimming cost V 0 bases and J 8 bases; bases outside gene matches: 9. The CDR3 covers 15 residues. Germline V gives CDR1 DFQATT, CDR2 SNEGSKA (reference sequence). Ophthalmopathy cases scored 3 or more on the Clinical Activity Score and 4 or more on NOSPECS grade, with duration below 3 months. Amplification targeted TCR beta CDR3 regions from RNA transcripts. First-round RT-PCR of the TCR CDR3 relied on the HTBI primer set. TCRdb re-analysed the multiplex PCR reads in MiXCR, keeping a single row per CDR3 protein. The profile shows roughly 500,000 distinct CDR3 sequences, approximately 16% of them singletons.

The chain recombines TRBV20-1 with TRBJ2-1; the match to TRBD2 covers 8 bases. The TCR originated in a woman aged 30 to 39 with Graves' ophthalmopathy. What was sequenced was blood. The CDR3 is CSARDRGTSVYEQFF. The CDR3 coding sequence is TGCAGTGCTAGAGATCGGGGGACTAGTGTGTATGAGCAGTTCTTC.